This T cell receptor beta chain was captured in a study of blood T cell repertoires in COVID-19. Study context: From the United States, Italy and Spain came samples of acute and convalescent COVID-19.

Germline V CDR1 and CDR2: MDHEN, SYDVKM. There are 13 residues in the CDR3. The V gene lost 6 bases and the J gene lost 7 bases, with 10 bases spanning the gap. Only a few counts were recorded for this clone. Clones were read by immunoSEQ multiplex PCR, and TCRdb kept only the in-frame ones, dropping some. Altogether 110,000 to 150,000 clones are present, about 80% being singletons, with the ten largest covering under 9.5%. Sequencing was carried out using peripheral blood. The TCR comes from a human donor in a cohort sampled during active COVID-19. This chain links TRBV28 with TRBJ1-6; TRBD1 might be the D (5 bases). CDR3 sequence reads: CASSGGKNSPLHF. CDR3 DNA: TGTGCCAGCAGCGGGGGTAAGAATTCACCCCTCCACTTT.